This TCR beta chain was found in a study of T cell repertoires in cytomegalovirus infection. TCRdb used MiXCR to reprocess the reads, holding one entry per CDR3 protein. The sample consists of 200,000 to 250,000 distinct CDR3 sequences, roughly 23% of them appearing once. This clonotype occurred many times. CDR3 length equals 15 residues. From germline, CDR1 is LNHNV and CDR2 YYDKDF (reference sequence). The V end lost 2 bases, the J end lost 3 bases, and 8 bases lay between the germline ends. This TCR was recovered from a human donor in good health (CMV status not recorded). Some clones in this sample may be carry-over from other donors' samples. V and J are TRBV15 and TRBJ1-6; D unclear. Sequencing input: CD8+ T cells from PBMCs. CDR3 sequence reads: CATSRSRNYNSPLHF. CDR3 bases: TGTGCCACCAGCAGATCCAGGAACTATAATTCACCCCTCCACTTT.